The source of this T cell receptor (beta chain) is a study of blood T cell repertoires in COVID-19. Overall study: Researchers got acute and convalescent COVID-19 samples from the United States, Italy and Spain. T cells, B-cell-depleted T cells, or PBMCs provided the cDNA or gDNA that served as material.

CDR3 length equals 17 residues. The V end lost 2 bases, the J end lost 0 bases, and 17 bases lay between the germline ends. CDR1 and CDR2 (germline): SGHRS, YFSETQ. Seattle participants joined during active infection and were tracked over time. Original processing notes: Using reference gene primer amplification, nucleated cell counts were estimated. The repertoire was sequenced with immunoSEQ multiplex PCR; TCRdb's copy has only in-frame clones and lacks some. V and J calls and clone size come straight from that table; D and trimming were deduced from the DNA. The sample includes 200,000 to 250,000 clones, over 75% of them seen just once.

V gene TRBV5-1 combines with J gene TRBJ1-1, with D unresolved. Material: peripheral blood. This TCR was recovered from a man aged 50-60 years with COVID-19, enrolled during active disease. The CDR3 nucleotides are TGCGCCAGCAGCTTAAACCCAGCGGTAACCATGAACACTGAAGCTTTCTTT. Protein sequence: CASSLNPAVTMNTEAFF.